The T cell receptor beta chain under discussion was sequenced for a study of blood T cells in healthy people across ages. A J-beta primer mix and a sample-barcoded 5' primer were used in a second PCR of about 7 to 12 cycles. All cDNA molecules were each tagged by a template-switch adaptor with 12 random nucleotides. TCRdb used MiXCR to reprocess the 5' RACE reads, holding one entry per CDR3 protein. This repertoire shows around 900,000 distinct CDR3 sequences, under 35% found once; its top ten account for approximately 15%. Points from the study as a whole: Bulk PBMC profiling left naive and antigen-experienced comparisons inconclusive. Diversity estimated from one million T cells was considered an underestimate.

The table lists this clonotype with many counts. Its target is unknown. Material: blood. This clonotype was sampled from a woman of 80 years or more in good health.

The CDR3 DNA sequence: TGCAGTGCTATTACCGGACTAGCGGGGGGGACGGAGACCCAGTACTTC. Its protein is CSAITGLAGGTETQYF. This sequence joins TRBV20-1 and TRBJ2-5, with TRBD2 matching 15 bases. The CDR3 covers 16 residues. With 4 bases clipped from V and 5 bases from J, the junction kept 8 bases outside the gene matches. Germline CDR1 is DFQATT and CDR2 is SNEGSKA (reference sequence).